These T cell receptor beta chains were read from a single sample in a study of blood T cell repertoires in COVID-19. Repertoires were generated with immunoSEQ multiplex PCR, while TCRdb's copy carries only in-frame clones and drops some. The sample lists roughly 340,000 clones, around 87% occurring once. The sequenced sample consisted of peripheral blood. These receptors all stem from a woman between 45 and 60 years old with COVID-19, enrolled during active disease. Each CDR3 is given without its conserved first and last residue.

V,CDR3
TRBV5-4,ASSLTSGHNEQF
TRBV5-4,ASSPTGNSYEQY
TRBV11-3,ASSEDRSSGNTIY
TRBV5-1,ASSLIRSNYGYT
TRBV7-2,ASSLTRLAGAYEQY
TRBV3-1/TRBV3-2,ASSQMGGGRTSYEQY
TRBV5-1,ASSSQGGYRDEQF
TRBV24-1,ATSDPTGGRETQY
TRBV27,ASSLRAGVGDTQY
TRBV4-2,ASSQDPNRVTEAF
TRBV3-1/TRBV3-2,ASSQLAGNTGELF
TRBV30,AWRRQGFNQPQH
TRBV6-6,ASSYGQPVGVYEQY
TRBV6-5,ASSYDRDTYNEQF
TRBV27,ASRGQTLTDTQY
TRBV19,ASSIVGGNQPQH
TRBV7-6,ASSPWGRGLAGVRTGELF
TRBV2,ASSELVLSGYGYT
TRBV11-2,ASSLVGNSNQPQH
TRBV9,ASSVVGRRTDTQY
TRBV4-2,ASSQDLGDRGSPLH
TRBV7-9,ASSLGDSMDGYT
TRBV18,ASSPGGGNTGELF
TRBV9,ASSAGVWGDTQY
TRBV5-4,ASRDLGTGSSYEQY
TRBV7-9,ASSPPARGRGDIEAF
TRBV3-1/TRBV3-2,ASSTNQGADGYT
TRBV30,AWRGPGVGRNTEAF
TRBV25-1,ASSESWADSRGYT
TRBV6-5,ASTGLVGETQY
TRBV11-2,ASSLGLGNEQF
TRBV11-3,ASSLQGLGDEQY